The rows below give T cell receptor beta chains drawn from one sample of a study of shared clonotypes between healthy human individuals. Assay used: immunoSEQ multiplex PCR; TCRdb lists only in-frame clones, some missing. The repertoire holds 1,400,000 or so clones, with roughly 98.5% as singletons. Sequencing was carried out using naive CD4+ T cells sorted from blood. These TCRs come from a man in his thirties or forties in good health. Both conserved end residues are part of each CDR3. The order of the fields is D gene, clone size, J gene, V gene, CDR3 protein, CDR3 DNA. D genes are given only for firm matches. Clone size, where shown, is once, few, many, or a class for clones that have expanded.

-,-,TRBJ1-2,TRBV7-9,CASSRKSEIYGYTF,TGTGCCAGCAGCCGGAAAAGTGAAATCTATGGCTACACCTTC
-,-,TRBJ2-2,TRBV7-3,CASSLIALGENTGELFF,TGTGCCAGCAGCTTAATAGCCCTAGGCGAGAACACCGGGGAGCTGTTTTTT
-,-,TRBJ2-2,TRBV6-5,CASSHGANTGELFF,TGTGCCAGCTCACATGGAGCGAACACCGGGGAGCTGTTTTTT
-,-,TRBJ2-7,TRBV5-5,CASSSLGIRGGYEQYF,TGTGCCAGCAGCTCACTGGGGATTCGTGGTGGCTACGAGCAGTACTTC
TRBD1,-,TRBJ1-1,TRBV5-4,CASSHAKDRGRNTEAFF,TGTGCCAGCAGCCACGCTAAGGACAGGGGGCGGAACACTGAAGCTTTCTTT
-,once,TRBJ2-7,TRBV18,CASSPPGLYEQYF,TGTGCCAGCTCACCGCCCGGTCTCTACGAGCAGTACTTC
TRBD2,-,TRBJ2-3,TRBV4-1,CASSQPPGTRGGEGTDTQYF,TGCGCCAGCAGCCAACCGCCCGGGACTAGGGGCGGTGAGGGCACAGATACGCAGTATTTT
TRBD1,once,TRBJ2-3,TRBV14,CASSHDRGPTDTQYF,TGTGCCAGCAGCCACGACAGGGGGCCCACAGATACGCAGTATTTT
TRBD1,-,TRBJ2-7,TRBV28,CASSRIPGQGAGEQYF,TGTGCCAGCAGCCGGATTCCGGGACAGGGGGCTGGCGAGCAGTACTTC
-,-,TRBJ2-7,TRBV5-4,CASTQGGGAEEQYF,TGTGCCAGCACCCAGGGTGGGGGGGCGGAGGAGCAGTACTTC
-,-,TRBJ1-4,TRBV25-1,CASSEGGPNEKLFF,TGTGCCAGCAGTGAGGGTGGCCCAAATGAAAAACTGTTTTTT
-,-,TRBJ2-3,TRBV30,CAWIDRRRDTDTQYF,TGTGCCTGGATAGATAGGCGGAGAGACACAGATACGCAGTATTTT
TRBD1,-,TRBJ2-1,TRBV5-4,CASSIDRGGYNEQFF,TGTGCCAGCAGCATAGACAGGGGCGGCTACAATGAGCAGTTCTTC
-,-,TRBJ1-2,TRBV5-8,CASSLRYRDVNYGYTF,TGTGCCAGCAGCTTAAGATACAGGGATGTTAACTATGGCTACACCTTC
-,-,TRBJ1-1,TRBV19,CASSIVVRGTEAFF,TGTGCCAGTAGTATAGTAGTTAGAGGGACTGAAGCTTTCTTT
TRBD1,-,TRBJ2-5,TRBV5-1,CASRYTGTGSETQYF,TGCGCCAGCAGATACACTGGGACAGGGTCGGAGACCCAGTACTTC
-,-,TRBJ2-7,TRBV6-5,CASSYSSSSYEQYF,TGTGCCAGCAGTTACTCCTCGAGCTCCTACGAGCAGTACTTC
TRBD1,-,TRBJ2-2,TRBV19,CASSIEGGPGELFF,TGTGCCAGTAGTATAGAAGGGGGCCCCGGGGAGCTGTTTTTT